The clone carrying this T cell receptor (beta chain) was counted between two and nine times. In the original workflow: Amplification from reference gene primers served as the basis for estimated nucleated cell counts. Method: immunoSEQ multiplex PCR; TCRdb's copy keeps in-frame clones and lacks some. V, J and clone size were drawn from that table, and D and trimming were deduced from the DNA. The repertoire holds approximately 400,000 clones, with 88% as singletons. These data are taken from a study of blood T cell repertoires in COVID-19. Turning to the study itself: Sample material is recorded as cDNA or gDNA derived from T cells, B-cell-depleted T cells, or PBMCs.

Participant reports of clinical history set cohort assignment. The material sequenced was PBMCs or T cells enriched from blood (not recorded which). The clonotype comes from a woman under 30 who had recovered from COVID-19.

The CDR3 sequence is CASGGIGQPQHF. The CDR3 DNA reads TGTGCCAGTGGCGGGATTGGTCAGCCCCAGCATTTT. The gene calls are TRBV19 and TRBJ1-5, with no clear D. The CDR3 has 12 residues. Deletions cut 8 bases from V and 6 bases from J, with 11 bases between. Germline V CDR1 and CDR2: LNHDA, SQIVND (reference sequence). Full variable domain (remainder filled in from reference TRBV19 and TRBJ1-5): DGGITQSPKYLFRKEGQNVTLSCEQNLNHDAMYWYRQDPGQGLRLIYYSQIVNDFQKGDIAEGYSVSREKKESFPLTVTSAQKNPTAFYLCASGGIGQPQHFGDGTRLSIL.